Included here is one T cell receptor beta chain sequence, with context. Its specificity is not known. CDR1 and CDR2 (germline): LNHDA, SQIVND (reference sequence). This CDR3 contains 13 residues. Trimming removed 3 bases from V and 9 bases from J; junction bases left unmatched: 4. This sample was taken from a study of cytomegalovirus exposure and HLA in healthy donors. Points from the study as a whole: Presence/absence analysis assumed near-uniform sequencing depth across donors. A later analysis showed HLA-associated TCR beta chains outstripping equally common others in clonal expansion.

The study sampled nominally healthy donors, though unrecorded immune exposures were likely. Primers included in the PCR were 60 Vbeta and 13 Jbeta primers. Using immunoSEQ multiplex PCR, the repertoire was profiled, and TCRdb retains in-frame clones only, with some absent. The data hold roughly 220,000 clones, with around 75% observed a single time. Sequencing was done on a sample of PBMCs. The sequence derives from a woman aged 30 to 39 in good health and CMV-seronegative. The chain couples TRBV19 to TRBJ1-4; 7 bases match TRBD1. The CDR3 DNA reads TGTGCCAGTAGTATCCCGGACAGGCAAAAACTGTTTTTT. It yields the protein CASSIPDRQKLFF.